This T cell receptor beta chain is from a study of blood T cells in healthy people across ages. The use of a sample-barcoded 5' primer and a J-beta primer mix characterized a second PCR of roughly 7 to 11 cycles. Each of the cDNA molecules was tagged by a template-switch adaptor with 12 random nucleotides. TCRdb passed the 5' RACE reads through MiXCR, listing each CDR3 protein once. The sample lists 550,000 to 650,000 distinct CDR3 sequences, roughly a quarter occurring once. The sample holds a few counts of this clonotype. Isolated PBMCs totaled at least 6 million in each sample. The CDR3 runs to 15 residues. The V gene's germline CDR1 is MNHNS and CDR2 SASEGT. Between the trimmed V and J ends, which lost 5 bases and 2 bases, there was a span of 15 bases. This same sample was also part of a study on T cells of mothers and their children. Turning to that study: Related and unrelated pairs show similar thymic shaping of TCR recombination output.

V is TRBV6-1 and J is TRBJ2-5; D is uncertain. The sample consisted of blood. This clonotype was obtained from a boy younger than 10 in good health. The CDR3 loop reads CASSFGRALQETQYF. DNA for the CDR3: TGTGCCAGCAGTTTTGGACGGGCCTTACAAGAGACCCAGTACTTC.